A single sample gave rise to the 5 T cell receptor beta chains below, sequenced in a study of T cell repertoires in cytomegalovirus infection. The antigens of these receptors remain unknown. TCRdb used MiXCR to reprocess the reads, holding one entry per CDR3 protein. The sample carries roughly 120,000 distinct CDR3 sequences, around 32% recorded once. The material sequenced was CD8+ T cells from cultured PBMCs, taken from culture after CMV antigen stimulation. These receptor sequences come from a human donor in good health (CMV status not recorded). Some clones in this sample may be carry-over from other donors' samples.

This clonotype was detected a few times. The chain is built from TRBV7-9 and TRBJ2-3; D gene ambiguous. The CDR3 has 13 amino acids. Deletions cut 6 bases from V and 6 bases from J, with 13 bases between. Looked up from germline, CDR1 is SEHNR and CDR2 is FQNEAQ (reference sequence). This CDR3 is CASRATVRDTQYF. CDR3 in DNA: TGTGCCAGCAGGGCGACGGTCCGCGATACGCAGTATTTT.

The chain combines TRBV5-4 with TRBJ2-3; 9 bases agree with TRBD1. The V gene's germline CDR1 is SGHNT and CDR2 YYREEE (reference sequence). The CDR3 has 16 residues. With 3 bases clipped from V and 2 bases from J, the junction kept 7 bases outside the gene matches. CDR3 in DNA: TGTGCCAGCAGCTCGAGGACAGGGGCCGTCACAGATACGCAGTATTTT. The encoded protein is CASSSRTGAVTDTQYF.

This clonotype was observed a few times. Written as DNA, the CDR3 is TGTGCCAGCTCACCAAACGGTAGAACCGGGACGGTGAACACTGAAGCTTTCTTT. It codes for CASSPNGRTGTVNTEAFF. This chain joins TRBV18 and TRBJ1-1, with TRBD1 as a possible D gene (5 bases). Trimming stripped 2 bases from V and 0 bases from J, with 19 bases between. The CDR3 has 18 residues. Germline loops: CDR1 KGHSH, CDR2 LQKENI.

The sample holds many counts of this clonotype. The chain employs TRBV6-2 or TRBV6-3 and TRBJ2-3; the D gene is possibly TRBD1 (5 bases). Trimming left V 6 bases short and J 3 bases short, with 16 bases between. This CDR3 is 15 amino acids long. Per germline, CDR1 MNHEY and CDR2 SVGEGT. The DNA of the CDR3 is TGTGCCAGCAGCCCTATGGCAGGGATAACAGATACGCAGTATTTT. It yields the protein CASSPMAGITDTQYF.

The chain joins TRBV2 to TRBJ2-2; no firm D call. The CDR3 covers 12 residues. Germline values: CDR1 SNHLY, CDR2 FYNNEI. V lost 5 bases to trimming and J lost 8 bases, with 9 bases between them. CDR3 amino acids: CASSQIRGELFF. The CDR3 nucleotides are TGTGCCAGCAGTCAAATTCGAGGGGAGCTGTTTTTT.